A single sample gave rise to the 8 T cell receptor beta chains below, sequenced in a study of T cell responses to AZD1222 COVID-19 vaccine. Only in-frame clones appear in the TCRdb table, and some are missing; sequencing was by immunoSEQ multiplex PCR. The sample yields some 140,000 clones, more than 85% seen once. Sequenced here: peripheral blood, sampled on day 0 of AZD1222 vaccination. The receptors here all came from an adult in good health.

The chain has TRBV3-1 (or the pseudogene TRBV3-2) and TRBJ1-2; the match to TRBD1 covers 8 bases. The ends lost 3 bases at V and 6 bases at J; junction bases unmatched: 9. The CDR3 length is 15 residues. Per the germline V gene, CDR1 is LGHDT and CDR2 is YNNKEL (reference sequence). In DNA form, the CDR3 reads TGTGCCAGCAGCCAGGCAGACAGGGGTTTTAATGGCTACACCTTC. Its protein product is CASSQADRGFNGYTF.

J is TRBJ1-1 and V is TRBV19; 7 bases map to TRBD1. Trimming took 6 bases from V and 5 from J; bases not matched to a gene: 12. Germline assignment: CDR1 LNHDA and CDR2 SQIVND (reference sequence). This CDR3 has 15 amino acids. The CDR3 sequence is CASSFRGRVGTEAFF. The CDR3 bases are TGTGCCAGTAGCTTCAGGGGGAGGGTGGGGACTGAAGCTTTCTTT.

As DNA, the CDR3 is TGTGCCAGCAGCCCCGGGATCTCCTACAATGAGCAGTTCTTC. Translated: CASSPGISYNEQFF. The J gene is TRBJ2-1, the V gene TRBV7-2, with a weak D call TRBD2 (5 bases). The germline CDR1 and CDR2 sequences are SGHTA and FQGNSA. Trimming removed 5 bases at V and 0 bases at J, with 8 bases between. This CDR3 has 14 residues.

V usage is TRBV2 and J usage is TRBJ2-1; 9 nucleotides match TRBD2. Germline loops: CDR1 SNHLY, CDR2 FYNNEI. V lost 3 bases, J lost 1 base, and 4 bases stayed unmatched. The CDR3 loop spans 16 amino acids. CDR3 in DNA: TGTGCCAGCAGTGAGTTGGCGGGAGGGTCCTACAATGAGCAGTTCTTC. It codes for CASSELAGGSYNEQFF.

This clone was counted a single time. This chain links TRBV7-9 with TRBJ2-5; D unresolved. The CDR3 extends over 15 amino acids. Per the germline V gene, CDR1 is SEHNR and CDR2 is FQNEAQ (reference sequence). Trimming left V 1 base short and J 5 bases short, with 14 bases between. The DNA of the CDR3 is TGTGCCAGCAGCTTAGGGCGGCTTGATTTGGAGACCCAGTACTTC. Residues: CASSLGRLDLETQYF.

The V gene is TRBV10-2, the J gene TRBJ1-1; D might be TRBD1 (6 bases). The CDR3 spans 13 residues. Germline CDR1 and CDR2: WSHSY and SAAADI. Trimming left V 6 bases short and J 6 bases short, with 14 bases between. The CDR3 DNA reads TGCGCCAGCAGAGAGGCAGGGGCACCTGAAGCTTTCTTT. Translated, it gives CASREAGAPEAFF.

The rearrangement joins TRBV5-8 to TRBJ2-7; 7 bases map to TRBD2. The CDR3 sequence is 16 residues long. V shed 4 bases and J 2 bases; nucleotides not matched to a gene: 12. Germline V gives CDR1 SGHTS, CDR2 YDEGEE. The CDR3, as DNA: TGTGCCAGCAGCCCGGGAGGACGAGCCCCCGCCTACGAGCAGTACTTC. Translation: CASSPGGRAPAYEQYF.

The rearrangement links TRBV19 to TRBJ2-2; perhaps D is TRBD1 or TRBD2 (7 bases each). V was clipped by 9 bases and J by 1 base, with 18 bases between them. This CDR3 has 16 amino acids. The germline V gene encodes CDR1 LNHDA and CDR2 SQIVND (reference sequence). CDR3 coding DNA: TGTGCCAGCAACAGGGGCCCTAGCGGGAACACCGGGGAGCTGTTTTTT. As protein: CASNRGPSGNTGELFF.